What follows is one TCR beta chain and its context. The germline CDR1 and CDR2 sequences are SGHRS and YFSETQ. Trimming cost V 0 bases and J 3 bases, with 10 bases left between them. The CDR3 is 15 amino acids. The sample is drawn from a study of blood T cell repertoires in COVID-19. As for the study in general: PBMCs, B-cell-depleted T cells, or T cells were the source of the cDNA or gDNA that made up the material.

Method: immunoSEQ multiplex PCR; TCRdb's copy keeps in-frame clones and lacks some. The repertoire has 220,000 or so clones, about 83% of them found once; the top ten carry 2% to 2.5%. Two consecutive negative NP/OP PCR tests, clearance, or resolved symptoms defined Cohort 3 recovery. Sample: PBMCs or T cells enriched from blood (not recorded which). The genes are TRBV5-1 and TRBJ1-3; perhaps TRBD1 as D (5 bases). The receptor was isolated from a woman aged 50 to 65 who had recovered from COVID-19. CDR3 sequence: CASSLVGVGGNTIYF. The CDR3 region has the DNA TGCGCCAGCAGCTTGGTAGGGGTCGGTGGAAACACCATATATTTT.